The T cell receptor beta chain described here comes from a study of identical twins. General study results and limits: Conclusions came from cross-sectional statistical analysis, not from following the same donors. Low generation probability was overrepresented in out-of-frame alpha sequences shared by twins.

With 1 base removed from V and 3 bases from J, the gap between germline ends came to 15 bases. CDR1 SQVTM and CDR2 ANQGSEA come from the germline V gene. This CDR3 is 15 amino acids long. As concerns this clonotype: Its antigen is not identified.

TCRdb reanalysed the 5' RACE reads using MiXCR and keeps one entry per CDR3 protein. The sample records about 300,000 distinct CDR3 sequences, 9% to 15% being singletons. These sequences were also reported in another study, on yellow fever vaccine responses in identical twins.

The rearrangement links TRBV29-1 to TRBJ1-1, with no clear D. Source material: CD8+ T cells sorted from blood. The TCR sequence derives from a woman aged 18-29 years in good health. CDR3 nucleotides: TGCAGCGTTGAAGGGCGGAACAGCTTGTACACTGAAGCTTTCTTT. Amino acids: CSVEGRNSLYTEAFF.